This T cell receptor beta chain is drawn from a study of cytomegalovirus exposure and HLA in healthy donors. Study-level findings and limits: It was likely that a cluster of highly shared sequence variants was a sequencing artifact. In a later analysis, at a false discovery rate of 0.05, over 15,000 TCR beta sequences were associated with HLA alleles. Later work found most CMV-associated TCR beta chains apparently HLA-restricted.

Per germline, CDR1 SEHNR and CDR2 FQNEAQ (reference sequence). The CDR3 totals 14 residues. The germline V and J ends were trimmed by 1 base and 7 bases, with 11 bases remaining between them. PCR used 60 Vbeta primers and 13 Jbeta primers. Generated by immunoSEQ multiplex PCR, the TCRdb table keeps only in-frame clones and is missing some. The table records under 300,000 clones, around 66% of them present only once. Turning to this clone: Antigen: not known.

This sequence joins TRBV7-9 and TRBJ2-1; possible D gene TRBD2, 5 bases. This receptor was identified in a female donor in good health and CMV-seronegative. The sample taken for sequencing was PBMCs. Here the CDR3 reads CASSLGVAINEQFF. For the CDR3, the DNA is TGTGCCAGCAGCTTAGGGGTAGCGATTAATGAGCAGTTCTTC. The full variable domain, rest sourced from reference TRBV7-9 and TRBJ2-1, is DTGVSQNPRHKITKRGQNVTFRCDPISEHNRLYWYRQTLGQGPEFLTYFQNEAQLEKSRLLSDRFSAERPKGSFSTLEIQRTEQGDSAMYLCASSLGVAINEQFFGPGTRLTVL.